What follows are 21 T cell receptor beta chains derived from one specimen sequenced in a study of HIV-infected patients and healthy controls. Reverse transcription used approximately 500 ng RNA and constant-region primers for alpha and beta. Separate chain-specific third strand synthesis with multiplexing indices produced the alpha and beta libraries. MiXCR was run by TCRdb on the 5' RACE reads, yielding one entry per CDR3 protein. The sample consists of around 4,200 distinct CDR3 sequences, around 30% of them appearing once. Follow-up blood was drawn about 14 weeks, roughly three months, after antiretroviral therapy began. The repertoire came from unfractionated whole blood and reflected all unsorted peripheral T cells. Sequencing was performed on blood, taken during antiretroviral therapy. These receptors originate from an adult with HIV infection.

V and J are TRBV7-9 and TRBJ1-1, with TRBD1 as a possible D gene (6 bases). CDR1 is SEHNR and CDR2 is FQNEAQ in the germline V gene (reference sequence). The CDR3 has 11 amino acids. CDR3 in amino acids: CATARGTEAFF. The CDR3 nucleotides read TGTGCTACGGCCAGGGGCACTGAAGCTTTCTTT.

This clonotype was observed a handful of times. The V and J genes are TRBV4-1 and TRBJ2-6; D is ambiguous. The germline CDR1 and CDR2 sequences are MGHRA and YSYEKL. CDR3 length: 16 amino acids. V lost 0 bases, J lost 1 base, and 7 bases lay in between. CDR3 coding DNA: TGCGCCAGCAGCCAAGAGGCGTCTTCTGGGGCCAACGTCCTGACTTTC. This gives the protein CASSQEASSGANVLTF.

The CDR3 bases are TGCGCCAGTTCCAGGGAGGGGATGAACACTGAAGCTTTCTTT. Amino acid sequence: CASSREGMNTEAFF. The chain joins TRBV5-1 to TRBJ1-1, with TRBD1 as a possible D gene (5 bases). The CDR3 contains 14 residues. Between the trimmed V and J ends, which lost 8 bases and 0 bases, there was a span of 14 bases. Germline lookup yields CDR1 SGHRS and CDR2 YFSETQ.

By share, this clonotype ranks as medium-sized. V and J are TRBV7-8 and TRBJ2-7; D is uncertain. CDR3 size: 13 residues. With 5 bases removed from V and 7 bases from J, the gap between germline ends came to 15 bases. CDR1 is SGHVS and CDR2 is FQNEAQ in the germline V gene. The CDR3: CASSPSDGGEQYF. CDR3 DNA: TGTGCCAGCAGCCCATCTGATGGTGGGGAGCAGTACTTC.

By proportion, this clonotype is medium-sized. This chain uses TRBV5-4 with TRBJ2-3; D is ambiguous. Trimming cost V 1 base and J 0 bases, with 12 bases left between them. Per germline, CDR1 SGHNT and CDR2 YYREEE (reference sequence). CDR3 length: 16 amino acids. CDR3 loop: CASSLTVVHSTDTQYF. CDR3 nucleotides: TGTGCCAGCAGCTTGACTGTCGTACACAGCACAGATACGCAGTATTTT.

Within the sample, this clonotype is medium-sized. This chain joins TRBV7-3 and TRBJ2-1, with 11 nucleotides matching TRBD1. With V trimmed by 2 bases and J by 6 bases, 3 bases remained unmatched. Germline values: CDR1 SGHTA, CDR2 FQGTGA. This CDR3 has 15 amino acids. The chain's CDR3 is CASSLGTGGLNEQFF. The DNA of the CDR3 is TGTGCCAGCAGCTTAGGGACAGGGGGTCTCAATGAGCAGTTCTTC.

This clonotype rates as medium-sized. The CDR3 region is CASSSTRSRDRQSGQYF. The CDR3 DNA reads as TGCGCCAGCAGCTCGACACGATCCCGGGACAGACAGAGCGGGCAGTACTTC. The chain joins TRBV5-1 to TRBJ2-7; 7 positions agree with TRBD1. The CDR3 length is 17 residues. V lost 3 bases to trimming and J lost 9 bases; unmatched junction nucleotides: 21. The germline gives CDR1 SGHRS, CDR2 YFSETQ.

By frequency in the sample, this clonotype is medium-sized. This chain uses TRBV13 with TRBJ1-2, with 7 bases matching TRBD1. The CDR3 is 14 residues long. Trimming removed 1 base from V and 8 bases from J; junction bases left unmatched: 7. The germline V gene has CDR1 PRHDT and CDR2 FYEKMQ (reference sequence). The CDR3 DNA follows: TGTGCCAGCAGCTTAGCCTACAGGGGCGGCGGCTACACCTTC. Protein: CASSLAYRGGGYTF.

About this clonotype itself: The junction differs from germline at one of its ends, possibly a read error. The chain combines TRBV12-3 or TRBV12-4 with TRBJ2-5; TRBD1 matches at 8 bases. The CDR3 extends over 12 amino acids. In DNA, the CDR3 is TGTGCCAGCACCGAGACAGGGGAGACCAAGTACTTC. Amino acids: CASTETGETKYF.

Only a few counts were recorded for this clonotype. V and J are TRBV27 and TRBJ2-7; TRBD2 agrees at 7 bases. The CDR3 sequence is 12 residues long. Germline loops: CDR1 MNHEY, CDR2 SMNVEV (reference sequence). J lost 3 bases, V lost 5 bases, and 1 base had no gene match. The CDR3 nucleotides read TGTGCCAGCAGTGAGCGGGGCTACGAGCAGTACTTC. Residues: CASSERGYEQYF.

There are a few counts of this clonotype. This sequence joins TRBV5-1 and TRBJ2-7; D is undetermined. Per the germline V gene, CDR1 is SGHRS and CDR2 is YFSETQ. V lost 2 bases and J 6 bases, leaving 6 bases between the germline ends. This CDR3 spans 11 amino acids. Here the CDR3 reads CASSLVGEQYF. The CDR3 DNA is TGCGCCAGCAGCTTAGTGGGCGAGCAGTACTTC.

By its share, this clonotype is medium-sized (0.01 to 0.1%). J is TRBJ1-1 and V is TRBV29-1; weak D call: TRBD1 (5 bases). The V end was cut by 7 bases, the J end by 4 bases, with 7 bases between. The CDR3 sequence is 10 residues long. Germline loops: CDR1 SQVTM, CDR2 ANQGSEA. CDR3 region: CSAGGTEAFF. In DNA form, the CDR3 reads TGCAGCGCTGGGGGCACTGAAGCTTTCTTT. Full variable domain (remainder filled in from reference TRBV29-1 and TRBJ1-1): SAVISQKPSRDICQRGTSLTIQCQVDSQVTMMFWYRQQPGQSLTLIATANQGSEATYESGFVIDKFPISRPNLTFSTLTVSNMSPEDSSIYLCSAGGTEAFFGQGTRLTVV.

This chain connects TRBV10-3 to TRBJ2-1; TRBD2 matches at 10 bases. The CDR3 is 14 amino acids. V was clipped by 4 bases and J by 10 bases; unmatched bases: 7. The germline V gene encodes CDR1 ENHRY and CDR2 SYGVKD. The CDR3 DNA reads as TGTGCCATCAGTGCCAGCGGGGGGGCGCAAGAGCAGTTCTTC. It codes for CAISASGGAQEQFF.

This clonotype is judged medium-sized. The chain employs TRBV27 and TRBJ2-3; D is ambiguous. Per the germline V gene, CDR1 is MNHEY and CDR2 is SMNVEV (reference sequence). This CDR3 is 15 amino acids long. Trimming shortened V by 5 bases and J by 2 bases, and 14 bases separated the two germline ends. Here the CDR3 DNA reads TGTGCCAGCAGTCGCATCGGGCTTTACACAGATACGCAGTATTTT. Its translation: CASSRIGLYTDTQYF.

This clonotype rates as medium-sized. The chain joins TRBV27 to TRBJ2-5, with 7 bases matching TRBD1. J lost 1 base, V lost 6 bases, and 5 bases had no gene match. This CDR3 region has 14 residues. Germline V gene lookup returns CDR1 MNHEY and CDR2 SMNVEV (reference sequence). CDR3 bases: TGTGCCAGCAGGGCGGACAGGAGCCAAGAGACCCAGTACTTC. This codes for CASRADRSQETQYF.

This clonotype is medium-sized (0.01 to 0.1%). The CDR3 reads CASSYGVGSYNEQFF. Written as DNA, the CDR3 is TGTGCCAGCAGTTACGGGGTGGGCTCCTACAATGAGCAGTTCTTC. V usage is TRBV6-2 or TRBV6-3 and J usage is TRBJ2-1; D is unresolved. CDR1 is MNHEY, CDR2 SVGEGT, per germline. The V and J ends lost 2 bases and 0 bases respectively, with 8 bases between them. There are 15 residues in the CDR3.

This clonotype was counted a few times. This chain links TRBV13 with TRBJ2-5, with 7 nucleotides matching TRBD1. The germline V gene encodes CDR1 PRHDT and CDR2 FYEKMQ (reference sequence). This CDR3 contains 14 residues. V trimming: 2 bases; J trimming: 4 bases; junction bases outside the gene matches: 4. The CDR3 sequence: CASSLSQGTETQYF. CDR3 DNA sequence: TGTGCCAGCAGCTTATCACAGGGGACAGAGACCCAGTACTTC.

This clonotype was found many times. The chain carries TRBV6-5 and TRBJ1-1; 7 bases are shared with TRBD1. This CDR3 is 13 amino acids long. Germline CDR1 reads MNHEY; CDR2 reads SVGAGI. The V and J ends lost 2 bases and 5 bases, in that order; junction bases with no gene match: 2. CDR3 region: CASSYPGGTEAFF. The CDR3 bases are TGTGCCAGCAGTTACCCAGGGGGGACTGAAGCTTTCTTT.

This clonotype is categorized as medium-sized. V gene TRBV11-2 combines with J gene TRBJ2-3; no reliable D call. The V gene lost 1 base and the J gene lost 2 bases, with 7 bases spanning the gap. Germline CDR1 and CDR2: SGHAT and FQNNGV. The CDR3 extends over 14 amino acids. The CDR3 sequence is CASSLGLYTDTQYF. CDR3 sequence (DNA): TGTGCCAGCAGCTTAGGGTTGTACACAGATACGCAGTATTTT.

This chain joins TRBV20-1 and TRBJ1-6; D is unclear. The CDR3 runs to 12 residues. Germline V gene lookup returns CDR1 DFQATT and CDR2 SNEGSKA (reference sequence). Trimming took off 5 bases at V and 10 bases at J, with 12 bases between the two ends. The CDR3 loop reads CSAGRSGSPLHF. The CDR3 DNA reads TGCAGTGCTGGGCGGTCCGGGTCACCCCTCCACTTT.

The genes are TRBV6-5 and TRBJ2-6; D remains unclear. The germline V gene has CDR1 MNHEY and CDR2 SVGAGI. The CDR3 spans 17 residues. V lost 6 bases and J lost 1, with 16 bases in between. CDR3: CASRRWVADSGANVLTF. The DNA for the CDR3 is TGTGCCAGCAGGCGATGGGTGGCCGATTCTGGGGCCAACGTCCTGACTTTC.